This note documents a single T cell receptor beta chain sequence. The antigen is not known. The protocol was immunoSEQ multiplex PCR, while the TCRdb copy is restricted to in-frame clones and leaves out a portion. Here the sample spans around 23,000 clones, more than 60% being singletons. Germline CDR1 is MNHEY and CDR2 is SVGAGI. The CDR3 has 15 amino acids. With 6 bases clipped from V and 9 bases from J, the junction kept 12 bases outside the gene matches. The data were taken from a study of CD4 T cells in relation to SARS-CoV-2 and coronaviruses. On the study more broadly: The negative reference was HIV-1 Nef peptide pool or peptide-free culture.

CD4+ T cells from unexposed donors were obtained before the COVID-19 pandemic (2011-2018). CD4+ T cells were isolated from the cells after around 10 days of culture. Unexposed-donor CD4+ T cells were probed with SARS-CoV-2 S/N and four cold-coronavirus spikes, cells permitting. Cultures received half-medium IL-2 refreshes on days 3 and 7. The sequencing sample was made of CD4+ T cells from PBMCs, cultured in vitro. This sequence originates from a human donor in good health. V is TRBV6-5 and J is TRBJ2-2; TRBD2 aligns across 8 bases. CDR3 sequence (DNA): TGTGCCAGCAGCCCAATTAGCGGGACCCCCCGGGAGCTGTTTTTT. It codes for CASSPISGTPRELFF.